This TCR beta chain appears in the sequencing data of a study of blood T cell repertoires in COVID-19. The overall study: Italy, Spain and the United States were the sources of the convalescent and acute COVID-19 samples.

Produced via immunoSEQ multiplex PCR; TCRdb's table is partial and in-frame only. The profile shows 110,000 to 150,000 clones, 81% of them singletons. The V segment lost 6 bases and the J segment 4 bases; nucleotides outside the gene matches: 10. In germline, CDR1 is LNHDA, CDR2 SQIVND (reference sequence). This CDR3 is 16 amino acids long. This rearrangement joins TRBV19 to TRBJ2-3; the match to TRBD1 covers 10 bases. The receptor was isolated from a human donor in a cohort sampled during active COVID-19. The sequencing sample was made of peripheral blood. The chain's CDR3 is CASRRTRQGAADTQYF. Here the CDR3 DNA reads TGTGCCAGTAGACGGACCAGACAGGGGGCTGCAGATACGCAGTATTTT.